The next 8 T cell receptor beta chains were all read from a single sample in a study of regulatory T cells in long-lasting Graves disease (dated by TCRdb to the early 2020s). The time point label here, explained by the study, means: newly diagnosed GD, antithyroid drugs for less than 3 months. For both TCR sequencing and RNA sequencing, RNA was extracted from PBMCs in TRIzol. The library was built by means of multiplex PCR. The sequencer listed for this sample is Illumina HiSeq 4000. To build TCR beta libraries, CDR3 regions were amplified by Arm-PCR using iRepertoire HTBI primers. The public sequencing data were trimmed at Q25 with fastp and processed into clonotypes with MiXCR by TCRdb, which kept only in-frame beta chains. Each CDR3 protein gets just one entry, which takes the most common genes and DNA from the rows behind it. This sample has hundreds of thousands of distinct CDR3 sequences in its table, and approximately 13% of those were observed once. The top ten clones comprise roughly 10% of the sample.

These data were likewise used in another study, on T cells in Graves' hyperthyroidism and ophthalmopathy.

Sample: peripheral blood mononuclear cells (PBMCs), taken at new diagnosis, from a patient treated with antithyroid drugs. These receptors were collected from a man aged 30-40 years with Graves disease. Donor details come from another sample of the same person, matched by shared clones.

This clonotype was detected ten times or more. The chain recombines TRBV5-1 with TRBJ1-1, with TRBD1 as a possible D gene (5 bases). Trimming pared 0 bases from V and 5 bases from J, leaving 14 bases between. Germline values: CDR1 SGHRS, CDR2 YFSETQ. CDR3 length equals 15 residues. The CDR3: CASSLESRGWTEAFF. CDR3 bases: TGCGCCAGCAGCTTGGAATCGAGGGGTTGGACTGAAGCTTTCTTT. Drawing the rest from reference TRBV5-1 and TRBJ1-1, the complete variable domain is KAGVTQTPRYLIKTRGQQVTLSCSPISGHRSVSWYQQTPGQGLQFLFEYFSETQRNKGNFPGRFSGRQFSNSRSEMNVSTLELGDSALYLCASSLESRGWTEAFFGQGTRLTVV.

This clonotype was recorded at least ten times. The V call is TRBV5-1, the J call TRBJ2-1; D perhaps matches TRBD2 (5 bases). Trimming removed 1 base at V and 4 bases at J, with 12 bases between. CDR3 length: 15 residues. Germline CDR1 reads SGHRS; CDR2 reads YFSETQ. CDR3 region: CASSLNERRYNEQFF. The CDR3 coding sequence is TGCGCCAGCAGCTTGAATGAGCGGAGATACAATGAGCAGTTCTTC.

This clonotype occurred many times. The V call is TRBV5-1, the J call TRBJ1-6; D remains ambiguous. CDR1 is SGHRS and CDR2 is YFSETQ in the germline V gene. The V and J ends lost 6 bases and 6 bases respectively, with 13 bases between them. CDR3 size: 14 residues. The CDR3 DNA sequence: TGCGCCAGCACCGCTTTCGGACCTAATTCACCCCTCCACTTT. Translated: CASTAFGPNSPLHF.

This clonotype turned up a few times. The chain carries TRBV7-9 and TRBJ2-7; 9 bases align to TRBD2. The germline gives CDR1 SEHNR, CDR2 FQNEAQ (reference sequence). The J segment lost 5 bases and the V segment lost 2 bases, leaving 7 bases of the junction unmatched. The CDR3 contains 15 residues. The CDR3 loop reads CASSLSLAGIHEQYF. CDR3 coding DNA: TGTGCCAGCAGCTTATCCCTAGCGGGAATCCACGAGCAGTACTTC.

The chain links TRBV4-1 to TRBJ1-2; 8 nucleotides agree with TRBD1. J gave up 1 base and V 3 bases, and 7 bases lay outside the gene matches. The CDR3 is 16 residues long. Germline values: CDR1 MGHRA, CDR2 YSYEKL. The CDR3 nucleotides read TGCGCCAGCAGCCACGTCGGACAGGGCCTTAACTATGGCTACACCTTC. It translates to CASSHVGQGLNYGYTF.

The chain links TRBV19 to TRBJ2-7, with 14 bases that match TRBD2. The V gene's germline CDR1 is LNHDA and CDR2 SQIVND (reference sequence). V lost 10 bases and J lost 2; bases outside the gene matches: 10. The CDR3 is 16 residues long. The CDR3 DNA sequence: TGTGCCACTTCCGGGACTAGCGGGAGAACGGCCTACGAGCAGTACTTC. Translation: CATSGTSGRTAYEQYF.

This clonotype showed up many times. The chain combines TRBV6-1 with TRBJ2-5; D is unresolved. The CDR3 has 15 residues. V gave up 2 bases and J gave up 1 base, with 11 bases separating them. The germline gives CDR1 MNHNS, CDR2 SASEGT. The CDR3 region has the DNA TGTGCCAGCAGTGAACAGGCAAGACTCCAAGAGACCCAGTACTTC. The encoded protein is CASSEQARLQETQYF.

A note on this clonotype: This clone may be a read error of a much larger clone one base away. The rearrangement uses TRBV2 and TRBJ2-2, with 7 bases that match TRBD2. From germline, CDR1 is SNHLY and CDR2 FYNNEI. The CDR3 consists of 13 residues. V lost 8 bases and J lost 7; bases outside the gene matches: 7. This CDR3 is CASETGGGGELFF. Here the CDR3 DNA reads TGTGCCAGCGAAACGGGAGGCGGCGGGGAGCTGTTTTTT.